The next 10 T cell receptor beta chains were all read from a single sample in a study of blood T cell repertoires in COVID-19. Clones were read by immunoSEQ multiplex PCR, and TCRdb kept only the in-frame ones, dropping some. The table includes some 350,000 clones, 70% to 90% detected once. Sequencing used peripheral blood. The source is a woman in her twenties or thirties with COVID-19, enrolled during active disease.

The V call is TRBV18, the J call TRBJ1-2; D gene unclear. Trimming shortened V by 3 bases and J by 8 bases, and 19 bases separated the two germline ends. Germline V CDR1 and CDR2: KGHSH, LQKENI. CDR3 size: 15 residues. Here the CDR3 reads CASSPDGRASGGYTF. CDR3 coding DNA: TGTGCCAGCTCACCCGACGGGAGGGCTTCCGGAGGCTACACCTTC.

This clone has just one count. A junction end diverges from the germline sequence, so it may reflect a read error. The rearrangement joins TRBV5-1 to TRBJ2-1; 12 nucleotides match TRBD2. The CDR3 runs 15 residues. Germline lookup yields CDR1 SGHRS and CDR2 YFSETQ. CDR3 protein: CASSQNSPSGGASVF. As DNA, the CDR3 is TGCGCCAGCAGCCAAAACTCCCCTAGCGGGGGGGCTTCGGTCTTC.

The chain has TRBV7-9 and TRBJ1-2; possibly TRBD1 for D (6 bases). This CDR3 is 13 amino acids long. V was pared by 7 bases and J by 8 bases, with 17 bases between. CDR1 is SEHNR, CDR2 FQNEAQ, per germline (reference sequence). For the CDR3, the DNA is TGTGCCAGCACCCTACAGGGTCTCGGCGGCTACACCTTC. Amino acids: CASTLQGLGGYTF.

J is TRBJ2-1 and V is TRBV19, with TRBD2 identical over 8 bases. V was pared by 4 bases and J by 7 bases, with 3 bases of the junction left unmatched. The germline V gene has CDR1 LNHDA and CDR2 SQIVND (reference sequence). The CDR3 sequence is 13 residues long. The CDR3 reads CASSRASGNEQFF. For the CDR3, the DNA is TGTGCCAGTAGTAGGGCTAGCGGGAATGAGCAGTTCTTC.

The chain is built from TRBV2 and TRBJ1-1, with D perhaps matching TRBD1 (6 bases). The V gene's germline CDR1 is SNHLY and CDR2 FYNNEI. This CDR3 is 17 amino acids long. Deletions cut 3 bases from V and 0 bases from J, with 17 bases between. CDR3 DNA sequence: TGTGCCAGCAGTGAGTTTGGTTTGCAGGGGATGAACACTGAAGCTTTCTTT. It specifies CASSEFGLQGMNTEAFF.

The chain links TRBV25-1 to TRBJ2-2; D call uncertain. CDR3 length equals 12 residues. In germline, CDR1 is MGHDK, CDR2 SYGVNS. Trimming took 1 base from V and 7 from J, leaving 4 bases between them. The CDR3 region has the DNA TGTGCCAGCAGTGAATCCGGCGGGGAGCTGTTTTTT. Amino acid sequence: CASSESGGELFF.

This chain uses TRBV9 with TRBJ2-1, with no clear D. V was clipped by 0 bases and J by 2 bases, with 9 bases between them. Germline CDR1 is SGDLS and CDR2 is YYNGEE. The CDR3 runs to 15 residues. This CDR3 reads CASSVDGRTYNEQFF. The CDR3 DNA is TGTGCCAGCAGCGTAGATGGCAGAACCTACAATGAGCAGTTCTTC.

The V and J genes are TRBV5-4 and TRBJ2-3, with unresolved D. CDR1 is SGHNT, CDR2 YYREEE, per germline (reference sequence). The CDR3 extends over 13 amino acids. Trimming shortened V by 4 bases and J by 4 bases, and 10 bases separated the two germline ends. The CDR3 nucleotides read TGTGCCAGCAGCCCCGAGCCCCCAGATACGCAGTATTTT. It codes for CASSPEPPDTQYF.

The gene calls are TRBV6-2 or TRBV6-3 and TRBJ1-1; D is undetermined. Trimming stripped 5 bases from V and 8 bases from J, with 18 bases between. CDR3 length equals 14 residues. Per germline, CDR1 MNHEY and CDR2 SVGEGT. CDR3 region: CASSGTRESWEAFF. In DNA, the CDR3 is TGTGCCAGCAGTGGAACCCGGGAAAGCTGGGAAGCTTTCTTT.

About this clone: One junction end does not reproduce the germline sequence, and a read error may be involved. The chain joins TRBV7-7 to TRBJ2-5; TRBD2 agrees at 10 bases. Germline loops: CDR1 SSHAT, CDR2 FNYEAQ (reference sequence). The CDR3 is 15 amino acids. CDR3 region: CASSIAGGPQETQYF. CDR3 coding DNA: TGTGCTAGCAGCATAGCGGGAGGACCCCAAGAGACCCAGTACTTC.